This is a list of T cell receptor beta chains from one sample in a study of shared clonotypes between healthy human individuals. TCRdb keeps only in-frame clones here, not all; method: immunoSEQ multiplex PCR. This table has about 490,000 clones, approximately 79% appearing once. The specimen sequenced was PBMCs. The origin of the receptors is a woman aged 35 to 49 in good health. Some clones in this sample may be carry-over from other donors' samples. The CDR3 runs from the conserved cysteine through the conserved F or W. The order of the fields is V gene, clone size, D gene, J gene, CDR3 DNA, CDR3 protein. The D gene is left open where the match is weak. Size values are once, few and many counts, or a class for expanded clones, and some rows have none.

TRBV11-2	.	TRBD1	TRBJ1-2	TGTGCCAGCAGCTGGTCGGGGACAGGGAGCTATGGCTACACCTTC	CASSWSGTGSYGYTF
TRBV28	.	.	TRBJ2-5	TGTGCCAGCACCGCCCAAGAGACCCAGTACTTC	CASTAQETQYF
TRBV18	.	.	TRBJ2-5	TGTGCCAGCTCACCCGCGTACCAAGAGACCCAGTACTTC	CASSPAYQETQYF
TRBV9	.	.	TRBJ2-1	TGTGCCAGCAGCGTATTCGGACAGAGCTCCTACAATGAGCAGTTCTTC	CASSVFGQSSYNEQFF
TRBV30	.	.	TRBJ1-5	TGTGCCTGGACAGTTTCCCGCAATCAGCCCCAGCATTTT	CAWTVSRNQPQHF
TRBV30	many	TRBD2	TRBJ2-3	TGTGCCCGATCTAGCGGAGGCACAGATACGCAGTATTTT	CARSSGGTDTQYF
TRBV28	.	TRBD2	TRBJ2-3	TGTGCCAGCGGTTTACTAGCGGATAGCACAGATACGCAGTATTTT	CASGLLADSTDTQYF
TRBV7-2	.	.	TRBJ2-6	TGTGCCAGCAGCTCCCAATCCGGGACACCTGGGGCCAACGTCCTGACTTTC	CASSSQSGTPGANVLTF
TRBV5-4	.	.	TRBJ2-2	TGTGCCAGCAGCGGTCGGGGGGGGGAGCTGTTTTTT	CASSGRGGELFF
TRBV27	.	.	TRBJ1-2	TGTGCCAGCAGTTCGACCCGGGACACCGTGGGCGGCTATGGCTACACCTTC	CASSSTRDTVGGYGYTF
TRBV11-2	.	.	TRBJ2-7	TGTGCCAGCAGCGATTTATACGAGCAGTACTTC	CASSDLYEQYF
TRBV7-9	.	.	TRBJ1-3	TGTGCCAGCAGCCGCGACAACTCTGGAAACACCATATATTTT	CASSRDNSGNTIYF
TRBV28	.	.	TRBJ1-5	TGTGCCAGCAGTCCAATTGGTGATCAGCCCCGGCATTTT	CASSPIGDQPRHF
TRBV27	once	.	TRBJ1-1	TGTGCCAGCCGTTTAGGGGGTGAAGCTTTCTTT	CASRLGGEAFF
TRBV28	.	.	TRBJ1-3	TGTGCCAGCAGGGAGATCTCTGGAAACACCATATATTTT	CASREISGNTIYF
TRBV2	.	TRBD1	TRBJ1-4	TGTGCCAGCAGTGCACAGGGGATTGGTGAAAAACTGTTTTTT	CASSAQGIGEKLFF
TRBV28	once	.	TRBJ1-3	TGTGCCACCTCGACAGGCTCTGGAAACACCATATATTTT	CATSTGSGNTIYF
TRBV10-2	.	.	TRBJ1-4	TGCGCCAGCAGTGAGTCGAAAGAAAAACTGTTTTTT	CASSESKEKLFF
TRBV7-2	.	TRBD2	TRBJ2-3	TGTGCCAGCAGCCCGGGGGGGGGAACAGATACGCAGTATTTT	CASSPGGGTDTQYF
TRBV2	.	.	TRBJ1-5	TGTGCCAGCAGCCAGGACAGTAATCAGCCCCAGCATTTT	CASSQDSNQPQHF
TRBV5-1	.	.	TRBJ1-5	TGCGCCAGCAGCTCAGGGACGGACACTCAGCCCCAGCATTTT	CASSSGTDTQPQHF
TRBV10-3	.	TRBD2	TRBJ2-5	TGTGCCGTCGGACTAGCGGGAGTCCAAGAGACCCAGTACTTC	CAVGLAGVQETQYF
TRBV19	once	.	TRBJ1-5	TGTGCCAGTACCCCTGGACCCTATCAGCCCCAGCATTTT	CASTPGPYQPQHF
TRBV19	.	.	TRBJ2-3	TGTGCCAGTAGCCCCCAAGCGCGTGCCGATACGCAGTATTTT	CASSPQARADTQYF
TRBV5-8	.	.	TRBJ1-2	TGTGCCAGCAGCTTGGGCGGGGAAGACTATGGCTACACCTTC	CASSLGGEDYGYTF
TRBV28	.	.	TRBJ2-7	TGTGCCAGCAGTTTATACGACGGGGGATCCTACGAGCAGTACTTC	CASSLYDGGSYEQYF
TRBV4-1	.	TRBD2	TRBJ2-5	TGCGCCAGCAGCCCCCAGACGGGGGGACCGTACCAAGAGACCCAGTACTTC	CASSPQTGGPYQETQYF
TRBV7-3	once	.	TRBJ2-7	TGTGCCAGCAGCTTATTCGGGCGGAGCTCCTACGAGCAGTACTTC	CASSLFGRSSYEQYF
TRBV11-2	.	.	TRBJ2-2	TGTGCCAGCAGCCCCCGGGTCAACACCGGGGAGCTGTTTTTT	CASSPRVNTGELFF
TRBV28	few	TRBD2	TRBJ2-7	TGTGCCAGCAGTCCAAGCGGGAGCCGCTCCTACGAGCAGTACTTC	CASSPSGSRSYEQYF
TRBV5-4	.	TRBD2	TRBJ2-1	TGTGCCAGCAGCACTCCGGGACTAGCGACCCATGAGCAGTTCTTC	CASSTPGLATHEQFF
TRBV7-2	once	TRBD2	TRBJ2-3	TGTGCCAGCAGCAGGACTAGGGTGACAGATACGCAGTATTTT	CASSRTRVTDTQYF
TRBV6-6	once	.	TRBJ1-2	TGTGCCAGCAGTTACTCCGGGACCCGGGGCTACACCTTC	CASSYSGTRGYTF
TRBV30	many	.	TRBJ2-7	TGTGCCTGGGAGGGTCCCTTTAAGGGCGAGCAGTACTTC	CAWEGPFKGEQYF
TRBV7-2	.	.	TRBJ2-2	TGTGCCAGCAGCTTAGCGGGGGGTCAGAACACCGGGGAGCTGTTTTTT	CASSLAGGQNTGELFF
TRBV6-5	.	TRBD2	TRBJ2-3	TGTGCCAGCAGTTTGAGCGGGAGGACAGATACGCAGTATTTT	CASSLSGRTDTQYF
TRBV5-1	.	.	TRBJ1-4	TGCGCCAGCAGCTTCCGGGGGGATCATGAAAAACTGTTTTTT	CASSFRGDHEKLFF
TRBV19	.	TRBD2	TRBJ2-3	TGTGCCAGCAGGACTAGCGGCACAGATACGCAGTATTTT	CASRTSGTDTQYF
TRBV7-2	.	.	TRBJ1-5	TGTGCCAGCAGCTTAGGTTCCCCCGGGAATCAGCCCCAGCATTTT	CASSLGSPGNQPQHF
TRBV28	.	TRBD1	TRBJ1-5	TGTGCCAGCACCTCCGCCGGGACAGGGGGTAATCAGCCCCAGCATTTT	CASTSAGTGGNQPQHF
TRBV27	.	.	TRBJ2-1	TGTGCCCCTCAGCGGGTAGACAATGAGCAGTTCTTC	CAPQRVDNEQFF
TRBV5-1	.	TRBD1	TRBJ1-1	TGCGCCAGCAGCATGGACAGGGCCAACACTGAAGCTTTCTTT	CASSMDRANTEAFF
TRBV28	.	.	TRBJ1-5	TGTGCCAGCAGTGCCGGGAGTTCGGGACTTAATCAGCCCCAGCATTTT	CASSAGSSGLNQPQHF
TRBV7-9	.	.	TRBJ2-1	TGTGCCAGCAGCTACAACCGGGACGAGGAGTTCTTC	CASSYNRDEEFF
TRBV11-3	.	.	TRBJ2-1	TGTGCCAGCAGCCGAAGCGGATTGTCCAATGAGCAGTTCTTC	CASSRSGLSNEQFF
TRBV4-3	.	.	TRBJ2-3	TGCGCCAGCAGCCAAGGGTCGGCTAGCGCCACAGATACGCAGTATTTT	CASSQGSASATDTQYF
TRBV19	.	.	TRBJ1-4	TGTGCCAGTAGTCGGCAGGGGCCTAATGAAAAACTGTTTTTT	CASSRQGPNEKLFF
TRBV4-2	once	.	TRBJ2-7	TGTGCCAGCAGCCAAGATTCCGGCTACGAGCAGTACTTC	CASSQDSGYEQYF
TRBV27	.	.	TRBJ2-3	TGTGCCAGCAGCCCGAACAGGGTTCTAGATACGCAGTATTTT	CASSPNRVLDTQYF
TRBV29-1	.	.	TRBJ2-1	TGCAGCGTTGAACTTGTGCCGTTCTTC	CSVELVPFF
TRBV2	.	.	TRBJ1-4	TGTGCCAGCAGCCTGGCGGCGGGCGATAATGAAAAACTGTTTTTT	CASSLAAGDNEKLFF
TRBV2	.	TRBD2	TRBJ2-7	TGTGCCAGCTGGAAAGGGACTAGCGGGGGCTACGAGCAGTACTTC	CASWKGTSGGYEQYF
TRBV4-3	.	.	TRBJ2-7	TGCGCCAGCAGCCAAGATAGCGGAGGTAGCTCCTACGAGCAGTACTTC	CASSQDSGGSSYEQYF
TRBV28	.	.	TRBJ2-4	TGTGCCAGCAGAGACAGTTTAGCCAAAAACATTCAGTACTTC	CASRDSLAKNIQYF
TRBV9	.	.	TRBJ2-3	TGTGCCAGCAACTGGGACGGGATCACAGATACGCAGTATTTT	CASNWDGITDTQYF
TRBV5-1	.	.	TRBJ2-2	TGCGCCAGCAGCTTTTCTGGGGACACCGGGGAGCTGTTTTTT	CASSFSGDTGELFF
TRBV4-2	many	TRBD2	TRBJ2-3	TGTGCCAGCAGCCAGGGGACTACCACTAGCACAGATACGCAGTATTTT	CASSQGTTTSTDTQYF
TRBV10-1	.	.	TRBJ2-1	TGCGCCAGCAGTGAGTCTGGCAGGACGAGCTCCTACAATGAGCAGTTCTTC	CASSESGRTSSYNEQFF
TRBV25-1	once	TRBD1	TRBJ2-1	TGTGCCAGCAGGACAGGGTGGGAGCAGTTCTTC	CASRTGWEQFF
TRBV7-2	.	TRBD1	TRBJ2-2	TGTGCCAGCAGCGACGACAGGGTGCGGACCGGGGAGCTGTTTTTT	CASSDDRVRTGELFF